Below are 17 T cell receptor beta chains sequenced from a single sample in a study of T-cell memory formation after mild COVID-19. TCRdb reprocessed the 5' RACE reads with MiXCR, giving one entry per CDR3 protein. The repertoire holds about 420,000 distinct CDR3 sequences, with 20% to 25% as singletons. Sequenced sample: PBMCs or a T cell subset sorted from them (not recorded which). These TCRs come from an adult woman who had mild COVID-19 (a few samples of this study predate the infection). Cell type and time point are not known.

The gene calls are TRBV12-3 or TRBV12-4 and TRBJ2-2, with D unclear. The CDR3 runs 14 residues. The V and J ends lost 5 bases and 6 bases respectively, with 13 bases between them. CDR3 sequence: CASSLSLGSGELFF. DNA for the CDR3: TGTGCCAGCAGTCTCTCCCTGGGGTCCGGGGAGCTGTTTTTT.

CDR3 in DNA: TGTGCCAGCAGTTTATATATTATCGGGCAGGGGGGTTACGAGCAGTACTTC. This encodes CASSLYIIGQGGYEQYF. The chain uses TRBV12-3 or TRBV12-4 and TRBJ2-7; TRBD1 might be the D (7 bases). Trimming removed 2 bases from V and 4 bases from J, with 21 bases in between. This CDR3 contains 17 residues.

Here the CDR3 DNA reads TGTGCCAGCAGCCCCGGACAGGGACACTACAATGAGCAGTTCTTC. It specifies CASSPGQGHYNEQFF. The V call is TRBV7-8, the J call TRBJ2-1, with 8 bases identical to TRBD1. The CDR3 extends over 15 amino acids. The V gene end was trimmed by 5 bases and the J gene end by 3 bases; junction bases not matched to a gene: 6. Germline CDR1 is SGHVS and CDR2 is FQNEAQ.

The chain employs TRBV29-1 and TRBJ2-6, with 8 bases lining up with TRBD1. V was clipped by 6 bases and J by 2 bases; unmatched bases: 3. This CDR3 spans 14 amino acids. CDR1 and CDR2 from the germline V gene are SQVTM and ANQGSEA. CDR3 nucleotide sequence: TGCAGCGTCGGACAGGGCACTGGGGCCAACGTCCTGACTTTC. Encoded protein: CSVGQGTGANVLTF.

This clonotype was seen more than once but under ten times. The V call is TRBV7-9, the J call TRBJ1-2; TRBD1 matches at 8 bases. The germline gives CDR1 SEHNR, CDR2 FQNEAQ (reference sequence). The CDR3 has 15 residues. Trimming at V came to 5 bases and at J to 0 bases, leaving 5 bases not matched to a gene. The CDR3 nucleotides read TGTGCCAGCAGCCCGGGACAGGCCCCTAACTATGGCTACACCTTC. Its translation: CASSPGQAPNYGYTF.

This rearrangement joins TRBV4-2 to TRBJ1-1; TRBD1 agrees at 7 bases. Germline trimming cut 0 bases from V and 2 bases from J; bases unmatched to any gene: 3. This CDR3 is 15 amino acids long. Germline loops: CDR1 LGHNA, CDR2 YNFKEQ. In DNA form, the CDR3 reads TGTGCCAGCAGCCAAGAGACAGGGAGAAACACTGAAGCTTTCTTT. This gives the protein CASSQETGRNTEAFF.

Only a few counts were recorded for this clonotype. The chain uses TRBV7-9 and TRBJ1-2; D may be TRBD1 (6 bases). V lost 0 bases and J 3 bases, leaving 14 bases between the germline ends. The CDR3 length is 16 residues. Germline CDR1 is SEHNR and CDR2 is FQNEAQ (reference sequence). CDR3 protein: CASSLANDRLDYGYTF. CDR3 in DNA: TGTGCCAGCAGCTTAGCGAATGACAGGCTGGACTATGGCTACACCTTC.

This clonotype was seen a few times. This sequence joins TRBV12-3 or TRBV12-4 and TRBJ2-3; TRBD2 matches at 7 bases. The CDR3 consists of 15 residues. J lost 5 bases, V lost 3 bases, and 8 bases had no gene match. The CDR3 region is CASSFRSGVLDTQYF. DNA for the CDR3: TGTGCCAGCAGTTTTAGGAGCGGGGTATTAGATACGCAGTATTTT.

The chain combines TRBV4-1 with TRBJ1-1, with 11 bases fitting TRBD1. Losses at the gene ends were 1 base for V and 0 bases for J; bases not matched to a gene: 4. The germline CDR1 and CDR2 sequences are MGHRA and YSYEKL. There are 17 residues in the CDR3. In DNA form, the CDR3 reads TGCGCCAGCAGCCAAGGGACAGGGGGCCCCATGAACACTGAAGCTTTCTTT. It is translated as CASSQGTGGPMNTEAFF.

The chain couples TRBV14 to TRBJ2-2, with D unclear. The germline V gene has CDR1 SGHDN and CDR2 FVKESK. V lost 3 bases and J lost 0, with 8 bases in between. This CDR3 has 15 amino acids. CDR3 in DNA: TGTGCCAGCAGCCAGAGACGGACGAACACCGGGGAGCTGTTTTTT. Protein: CASSQRRTNTGELFF. Combining the CDR3 with reference TRBV14 and TRBJ2-2 gives the whole variable domain EAGVTQFPSHSVIEKGQTVTLRCDPISGHDNLYWYRRVMGKEIKFLLHFVKESKQDESGMPNNRFLAERTGGTYSTLKVQPAELEDSGVYFCASSQRRTNTGELFFGEGSRLTVL.

This sequence joins TRBV24-1 and TRBJ2-1; 7 bases agree with TRBD2. The CDR3 loop spans 15 amino acids. V was clipped by 4 bases and J by 9 bases; unmatched bases: 11. The V gene's germline CDR1 is KGHDR and CDR2 SFDVKD. CDR3 bases: TGTGCCACCAGTGACCCCCCTGGGGGGGAAGGTGAGCAGTTCTTC. Translating it yields CATSDPPGGEGEQFF.

This clonotype was counted between two and nine times. The chain employs TRBV29-1 and TRBJ2-5; D unclear. Germline CDR1 is SQVTM and CDR2 is ANQGSEA. V lost 2 bases, J lost 5 bases, and 6 bases lay in between. The CDR3 covers 11 residues. The DNA of the CDR3 is TGCAGCGTTGAACCCGGGGAGACCCAGTACTTC. Its protein product is CSVEPGETQYF. The full variable domain, completed using reference TRBV29-1 and TRBJ2-5, is SAVISQKPSRDICQRGTSLTIQCQVDSQVTMMFWYRQQPGQSLTLIATANQGSEATYESGFVIDKFPISRPNLTFSTLTVSNMSPEDSSIYLCSVEPGETQYFGPGTRLLVL.

The chain uses TRBV5-1 and TRBJ1-1; D uncertain. Looked up from germline, CDR1 is SGHRS and CDR2 is YFSETQ. The CDR3 sequence is 16 residues long. The ends were cut back, 0 bases at V and 0 bases at J, with 12 bases in the middle. The DNA of the CDR3 is TGCGCCAGCAGCTTGGACGCGGCAGTCATGAACACTGAAGCTTTCTTT. The encoded protein is CASSLDAAVMNTEAFF.

The rearrangement links TRBV29-1 to TRBJ2-1, with TRBD2 identical over 8 bases. Germline V gene sequence: CDR1 SQVTM, CDR2 ANQGSEA. The J segment lost 7 bases and the V segment lost 4 bases, leaving 6 bases of the junction unmatched. This CDR3 is 13 amino acids long. CDR3: CSVVSGRRNEQFF. The CDR3 DNA reads TGCAGCGTTGTAAGCGGGAGAAGGAATGAGCAGTTCTTC.

The chain uses TRBV5-6 and TRBJ2-2; a weak D match, TRBD2 (6 bases). The CDR3 has 15 amino acids. Trimming removed 4 bases from V and 1 base from J, with 11 bases in between. Germline CDR1 and CDR2: SGHDT and YYEEEE. The CDR3, as DNA: TGTGCCAGCAGCAGCGCCGGGGGGAACACCGGGGAGCTGTTTTTT. Residues: CASSSAGGNTGELFF.

This clonotype was recorded a few times. This rearrangement joins TRBV5-1 to TRBJ2-6, with D perhaps matching TRBD1 (6 bases). Germline loops: CDR1 SGHRS, CDR2 YFSETQ. The CDR3 is made up of 18 amino acids. Trimming took 2 bases from V and 0 from J, leaving 15 bases between them. CDR3 loop: CASSFTGHPSSGANVLTF. The DNA for the CDR3 is TGCGCCAGCAGCTTCACGGGACACCCAAGCTCTGGGGCCAACGTCCTGACTTTC.

The chain is built from TRBV28 and TRBJ2-7, with 11 bases aligning to TRBD2. CDR1 and CDR2 (germline): MDHEN, SYDVKM. The CDR3 length is 16 residues. The V segment lost 4 bases and the J segment 3 bases; nucleotides outside the gene matches: 8. CDR3 residues: CASSSGLAEQYYEQYF. In nucleotides, the CDR3 is TGTGCCAGCAGTTCGGGACTAGCGGAACAATACTACGAGCAGTACTTC.